Below, 27 T cell receptor beta chains from the same sample are listed, as sequenced in a study of human T cells and chemical hapten exposure. As to time point: patch test 2, 6 weeks after DPC sensitization. Treatment indicated: therapeutic diphenylcyclopropenone sensitization with weekly scalp DPC. One entry per CDR3 protein, called by TCRdb with MiXCR from the RACE reads. The sample holds 70,000 to 95,000 distinct CDR3 sequences, around 6.7% seen once. Sequencing was performed on whole blood, taken in connection with sensitization to the hapten diphenylcyclopropenone (DPC). Every receptor here comes from a woman between 25 and 40 years old with alopecia areata. Some clones in this sample may be carry-over from other donors' samples.

This clonotype showed up many times. The J gene is TRBJ1-2, the V gene TRBV5-1; no definite D call. Trimming took 2 bases from V and 4 from J, leaving 9 bases between them. This CDR3 spans 13 amino acids. Germline V gene lookup returns CDR1 SGHRS and CDR2 YFSETQ. CDR3 in DNA: TGCGCCAGCAGCTTTGGGGAACGCTATGGCTACACCTTC. Protein product: CASSFGERYGYTF. The full variable domain, its missing parts supplied by reference TRBV5-1 and TRBJ1-2, is KAGVTQTPRYLIKTRGQQVTLSCSPISGHRSVSWYQQTPGQGLQFLFEYFSETQRNKGNFPGRFSGRQFSNSRSEMNVSTLELGDSALYLCASSFGERYGYTFGSGTRLTVV.

This clonotype was recorded many times. This sequence joins TRBV29-1 and TRBJ2-5, with D tentatively TRBD1 or TRBD2 (5 bases each). The CDR3 contains 13 residues. Germline CDR1 is SQVTM and CDR2 is ANQGSEA. V lost 2 bases and J 1 base, leaving 8 bases between the germline ends. CDR3: CSVELGAQETQYF. The CDR3 DNA follows: TGCAGCGTTGAACTCGGGGCCCAAGAGACCCAGTACTTC.

This chain joins TRBV7-9 and TRBJ1-1, with D hard to call. The CDR3 extends over 13 amino acids. The germline V gene encodes CDR1 SEHNR and CDR2 FQNEAQ (reference sequence). Trimming left V 2 bases short and J 3 bases short, with 7 bases between. The DNA of the CDR3 is TGTGCCAGCAGCTTATGGGCAGACACTGAAGCTTTCTTT. This gives the protein CASSLWADTEAFF. Full variable domain (remainder filled in from reference TRBV7-9 and TRBJ1-1): DTGVSQNPRHKITKRGQNVTFRCDPISEHNRLYWYRQTLGQGPEFLTYFQNEAQLEKSRLLSDRFSAERPKGSFSTLEIQRTEQGDSAMYLCASSLWADTEAFFGQGTRLTVV.

This clonotype was counted at least ten times. This rearrangement joins TRBV6-4 to TRBJ1-5, with 7 bases matching TRBD1. CDR1 and CDR2 (germline): MRHNA, SNTAGT. The CDR3 consists of 13 residues. The ends lost 9 bases at V and 5 bases at J; junction bases unmatched: 7. CDR3 residues: CARGTATDQPQHF. The CDR3 bases are TGTGCCAGAGGGACAGCAACTGATCAGCCCCAGCATTTT.

This clonotype has more than one count but fewer than ten. The genes are TRBV18 and TRBJ1-1; 7 positions match TRBD1. The CDR3 covers 13 residues. Germline V lookup: CDR1 KGHSH, CDR2 LQKENI. V was clipped by 6 bases and J by 4 bases; unmatched bases: 5. As DNA, the CDR3 is TGTGCCAGCTCCCTAGGGACAGTCACTGAAGCTTTCTTT. Its protein is CASSLGTVTEAFF.

Ten or more counts support this clonotype. The genes are TRBV29-1 and TRBJ2-2; no firm D call. Trimming pared 4 bases from V and 6 bases from J, leaving 15 bases between. The CDR3 sequence is 14 residues long. Germline CDR1 and CDR2: SQVTM and ANQGSEA. The CDR3 region has the DNA TGCAGCGTTGCTGTCTTGCTGCCCCCCGGGGAGCTGTTTTTT. This encodes CSVAVLLPPGELFF.

This clonotype was counted only a few times. This chain's CDR3 is CSAAGGDPSSYNEQFF. The CDR3 region has the DNA TGCAGTGCGGCGGGGGGGGATCCGAGCTCCTACAATGAGCAGTTCTTC. The J gene is TRBJ2-1, the V gene TRBV20-1, with 9 positions matching TRBD2. The germline CDR1 and CDR2 sequences are DFQATT and SNEGSKA (reference sequence). The CDR3 sequence is 16 residues long. V lost 6 bases and J lost 0; bases outside the gene matches: 9.

A remark on this clonotype: A much larger clone differs by one base, so this may be a read error. The chain joins TRBV6-6 to TRBJ2-3; possibly TRBD2 for D (5 bases). V lost 5 bases and J lost 5, with 17 bases in between. This CDR3 spans 15 amino acids. Germline loops: CDR1 MNHNY, CDR2 SVGAGI (reference sequence). This chain's CDR3 is CASSQEVDGGDTQYF. The CDR3 DNA follows: TGTGCCAGCAGTCAAGAGGTAGACGGAGGAGATACGCAGTATTTT.

This chain links TRBV11-2 with TRBJ1-2; D is undetermined. Trimming stripped 1 base from V and 0 bases from J, with 15 bases between. CDR3 length equals 17 residues. Looked up from germline, CDR1 is SGHAT and CDR2 is FQNNGV. DNA for the CDR3: TGTGCCAGCAGCTTAGTCCTGGACCGAAAAGCTAACTATGGCTACACCTTC. This encodes CASSLVLDRKANYGYTF.

The table lists this clonotype with many counts. The gene calls are TRBV20-1 and TRBJ1-1; D possibly corresponds to TRBD1 (5 bases). The CDR3 is made up of 13 amino acids. Germline V gene lookup returns CDR1 DFQATT and CDR2 SNEGSKA (reference sequence). Between the trimmed V and J ends, which lost 3 bases and 3 bases, there was a span of 11 bases. The CDR3 nucleotides are TGCAGTGCTAGTAGGCGGGGGGACACTGAAGCTTTCTTT. Its translation is CSASRRGDTEAFF.

This clonotype occurred a few times. The chain employs TRBV7-2 and TRBJ1-2; 10 bases map to TRBD1. The CDR3 has 14 residues. From germline, CDR1 is SGHTA and CDR2 FQGNSA. V shed 2 bases and J 6 bases; nucleotides not matched to a gene: 3. Here the CDR3 reads CASSLRGQGNGYTF. The CDR3 DNA reads TGTGCCAGCAGCTTACGGGGACAGGGGAATGGCTACACCTTC.

The table lists this clonotype with many counts. The rearrangement links TRBV20-1 to TRBJ1-4; D is ambiguous. The CDR3 totals 16 residues. Trimming removed 0 bases at V and 1 base at J, with 12 bases between. Germline CDR1 reads DFQATT; CDR2 reads SNEGSKA (reference sequence). CDR3 sequence: CSARDPRTGTNEKLFF. DNA for the CDR3: TGCAGTGCTAGAGACCCAAGGACGGGAACTAATGAAAAACTGTTTTTT.

This clonotype was counted ten times or more. V and J are TRBV12-3 or TRBV12-4 and TRBJ2-7, with D uncertain. The CDR3 has 11 residues. V was clipped by 4 bases and J by 3 bases, with 4 bases between them. DNA of the CDR3: TGTGCCAGCAGTTCCGACTACGAGCAGTACTTC. Protein product: CASSSDYEQYF.

This clonotype came up a few times. V is TRBV6-1 and J is TRBJ1-2; weak D call: TRBD1 (5 bases). This CDR3 spans 14 amino acids. Germline V CDR1 and CDR2: MNHNS, SASEGT. The V gene lost 7 bases and the J gene lost 5 bases, with 17 bases spanning the gap. The CDR3 loop reads CASTTWDAGYGYTF. CDR3 in DNA: TGTGCCAGCACAACCTGGGACGCAGGGTATGGCTACACCTTC.

This clonotype was detected ten times or more. This chain connects TRBV7-8 to TRBJ1-6; D is uncertain. Germline V gene lookup returns CDR1 SGHVS and CDR2 FQNEAQ. The V and J ends lost 5 bases and 11 bases respectively, with 10 bases between them. The CDR3 consists of 12 residues. The CDR3 nucleotides are TGTGCCAGCAGCCCGAATTTGGCACCCCTCCACTTT. Translated, it gives CASSPNLAPLHF. The full variable domain, its missing parts supplied by reference TRBV7-8 and TRBJ1-6, is GAGVSQSPRYKVAKRGQDVALRCDPISGHVSLFWYQQALGQGPEFLTYFQNEAQLDKSGLPSDRFFAERPEGSVSTLKIQRTQQEDSAVYLCASSPNLAPLHFGNGTRLTVT.

This clonotype was counted at least ten times. CDR3 protein: CASSLDPTGALKGYTF. For the CDR3, the DNA is TGCGCCAGCAGCTTGGACCCGACAGGGGCCCTGAAGGGCTACACCTTC. The chain has TRBV5-1 and TRBJ1-2; 8 bases map to TRBD1. Germline assignment: CDR1 SGHRS and CDR2 YFSETQ. J gave up 8 bases and V 0 bases, and 12 bases lay outside the gene matches. This CDR3 region has 16 residues.

The chain is built from TRBV30 and TRBJ2-3; D is unclear. Germline V lookup: CDR1 GTSNPN, CDR2 SVGIG (reference sequence). Trimming took off 5 bases at V and 0 bases at J, with 6 bases between the two ends. The CDR3 is 12 amino acids. The CDR3 DNA is TGTGCCTGGGAATCTAGCACAGATACGCAGTATTTT. It is translated as CAWESSTDTQYF.

This clonotype was counted only a few times. The gene calls are TRBV20-1 and TRBJ2-7; 7 bases fit TRBD2. The CDR3 is made up of 13 amino acids. Germline trimming cut 3 bases from V and 4 bases from J; bases unmatched to any gene: 6. Germline V gives CDR1 DFQATT, CDR2 SNEGSKA (reference sequence). The CDR3 nucleotides read TGCAGTGCTAGTCAGTCGGGACTATACGAGCAGTACTTC. Its protein product is CSASQSGLYEQYF.

This clonotype was recorded at least ten times. The chain links TRBV29-1 to TRBJ1-1; possibly TRBD1 for D (5 bases). CDR1 and CDR2 from the germline V gene are SQVTM and ANQGSEA. V was pared by 3 bases and J by 5 bases, with 13 bases between. This CDR3 has 13 amino acids. The CDR3 protein is CSVDDFGGTEAFF. CDR3 DNA sequence: TGCAGCGTTGATGATTTTGGGGGGACTGAAGCTTTCTTT.

This clonotype came up many times. The J gene is TRBJ2-3, the V gene TRBV20-1; D is ambiguous. Looked up from germline, CDR1 is DFQATT and CDR2 is SNEGSKA (reference sequence). The V gene lost 3 bases and the J gene lost 4 bases, with 14 bases spanning the gap. The CDR3 has 14 amino acids. This CDR3 is CSASKGDGSDTQYF. In DNA form, the CDR3 reads TGCAGTGCTAGTAAGGGCGACGGCTCAGATACGCAGTATTTT.

As DNA, the CDR3 is TGTGCCAGCAGCAACCGCAGGGGGTCCAGCAATCAGCCCCAGCATTTT. It is translated as CASSNRRGSSNQPQHF. This chain uses TRBV12-3 or TRBV12-4 with TRBJ1-5; 7 nucleotides match TRBD1. V shed 6 bases, J shed 1 base, and the junction held 9 bases outside the gene matches. The CDR3 is 16 residues long.

This clonotype came up many times. The genes are TRBV29-1 and TRBJ1-5, with D tentatively TRBD1 (6 bases). This CDR3 has 13 residues. The germline gives CDR1 SQVTM, CDR2 ANQGSEA. The germline V and J ends were trimmed by 4 bases and 8 bases, with 15 bases remaining between them. The CDR3, as DNA: TGCAGCGTTGGCGGGGGCCCAGTAGAGCCCCAGCATTTT. Translated, it gives CSVGGGPVEPQHF.

In this sample, this clonotype turned up many times. This chain links TRBV12-3 or TRBV12-4 with TRBJ2-7; 8 bases fit TRBD1. The CDR3 has 14 amino acids. After removal of 8 bases from V and 3 bases from J, the junction contained 9 bases not matched to a gene. The CDR3 region is CASADRGPLYEQYF. DNA for the CDR3: TGTGCCAGCGCCGACAGGGGCCCTCTCTACGAGCAGTACTTC.

This clonotype was recorded at least ten times. This CDR3 is CSAGPQEYNEQFF. Here the CDR3 DNA reads TGCAGCGCCGGGCCCCAGGAGTACAATGAGCAGTTCTTC. J is TRBJ2-1 and V is TRBV29-1, with D uncertain. V shed 7 bases and J shed 4 bases, with 14 bases lying between them. Germline V gene sequence: CDR1 SQVTM, CDR2 ANQGSEA. The length of the CDR3 is 13 residues.

The chain joins TRBV7-9 to TRBJ1-1, with TRBD1 as a possible D gene (6 bases). V gave up 6 bases and J gave up 4 bases, with 12 bases separating them. There are 13 residues in the CDR3. CDR1 and CDR2 from the germline V gene are SEHNR and FQNEAQ (reference sequence). This CDR3 is CASSPGVSTEAFF. DNA for the CDR3: TGTGCCAGCAGTCCAGGGGTGAGCACTGAAGCTTTCTTT.

Ten or more counts support this clonotype. This chain connects TRBV12-3 or TRBV12-4 to TRBJ2-3; D uncertain. The CDR3 spans 15 residues. V was trimmed by 6 bases and J by 1 base, leaving 14 bases between them. The CDR3 DNA follows: TGTGCCAGCAGCCTCGCCCGAGGCCGCACAGATACGCAGTATTTT. Residues: CASSLARGRTDTQYF.

There are many counts of this clonotype. V gene TRBV29-1 combines with J gene TRBJ2-3; D unclear. Per germline, CDR1 SQVTM and CDR2 ANQGSEA. Trimming took off 3 bases at V and 4 bases at J, with 11 bases between the two ends. The CDR3 runs 13 residues. The CDR3 spells CSVDHGPADTQYF. The CDR3 DNA is TGCAGCGTTGACCACGGGCCGGCAGATACGCAGTATTTT.